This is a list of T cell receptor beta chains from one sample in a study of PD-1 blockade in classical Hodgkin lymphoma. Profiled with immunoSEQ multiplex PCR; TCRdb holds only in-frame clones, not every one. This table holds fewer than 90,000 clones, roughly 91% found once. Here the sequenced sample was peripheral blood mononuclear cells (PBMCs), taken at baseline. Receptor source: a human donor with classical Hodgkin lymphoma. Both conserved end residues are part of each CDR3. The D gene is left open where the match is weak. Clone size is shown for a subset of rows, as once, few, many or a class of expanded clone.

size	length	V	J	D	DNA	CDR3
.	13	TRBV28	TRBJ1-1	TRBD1	TGTGCCACCGACAGGGGGGTTATCACTGAAGCTTTCTTT	CATDRGVITEAFF
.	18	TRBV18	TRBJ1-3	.	TGTGCCAGCTCACCGGACAGCCTTATCTACAGCTCTGGAAACACCATATATTTT	CASSPDSLIYSSGNTIYF
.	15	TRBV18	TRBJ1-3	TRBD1	TGTGCCAGCTCGCCGACAGGGAGCTCTGGAAACACCATATATTTT	CASSPTGSSGNTIYF
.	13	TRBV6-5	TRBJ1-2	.	TGTGCCAGCAGTTACTCAGGGGTCTATGGCTACACCTTC	CASSYSGVYGYTF
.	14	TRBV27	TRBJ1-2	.	TGTGCCAGCAGTTGGGAATACCCCATGGGTGGCTACACCTTC	CASSWEYPMGGYTF
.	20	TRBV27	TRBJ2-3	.	TGTGCCAGCAGTTTATCGGGTTTGTCCGTGGTAGCACGGGGATGGGATACGCAGTATTTT	CASSLSGLSVVARGWDTQYF
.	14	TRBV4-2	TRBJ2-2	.	TGTGCCAGCAGCCAAGCCTGGGGGGCCGGGGAGCTGTTTTTT	CASSQAWGAGELFF
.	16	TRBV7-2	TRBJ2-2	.	TGTGCCAGCAGCTTAGGGACGTTCCCCTACACCGGGGAGCTGTTTTTT	CASSLGTFPYTGELFF
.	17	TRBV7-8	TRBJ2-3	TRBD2	TGTGCCAGCAGCTTATTAGCGGGGGGCGGTGGGACAGATACGCAGTATTTT	CASSLLAGGGGTDTQYF
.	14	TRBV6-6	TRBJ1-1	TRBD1	TGTGCCAGCAGTTACGGGCCAGGGGGCACTGAAGCTTTCTTT	CASSYGPGGTEAFF
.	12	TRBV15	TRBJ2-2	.	TGTGCCACCAGCAGAGTCACCGGGGAGCTGTTTTTT	CATSRVTGELFF
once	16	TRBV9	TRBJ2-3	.	TGTGCCAGCAGCGTAGGTAGTGCCCGGAGCACAGATACGCAGTATTTT	CASSVGSARSTDTQYF
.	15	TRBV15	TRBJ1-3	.	TGTGCCACCAGCAGAGATCGGGGTTTCGGAAACACCATATATTTT	CATSRDRGFGNTIYF
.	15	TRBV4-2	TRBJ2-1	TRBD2	TGTGCCAGCAGTCTAGTGGGGGAGGGCATGGATGAGCAGTTCTTC	CASSLVGEGMDEQFF